The sequence of this T cell receptor beta chain was determined in a study of T cell changes during pregnancy in multiple sclerosis (dated by TCRdb to the late 2010s). Regarding the research as a whole: The study looked at changes in the T cell repertoire across pregnancy in women with multiple sclerosis.

Library preparation was by the immunoSEQ multiplex PCR assay. TCRdb provides this immuneACCESS table in a form limited to in-frame rearrangements. Some clones are lacking; in checked studies, under half of them reflect an unresolved V gene, and why the rest are absent is not known. The sample yields about 40,000 clones; approximately 91% were counted once. The ten largest clonotypes hold 1.4% of the sample. V was cut back by 3 bases and J by 1 base, leaving a gap of 5 bases between them. CDR1 and CDR2 were assigned from the germline V gene (reference sequence) as LNHDA and SQIVND. Reading from cysteine to phenylalanine, the CDR3 counts 13 amino acids. Of all the DNA, just the CDR3 is kept, 39 bases in frame from base 1. In regard to this clone: Its antigen target is currently unknown. Base qualities were left out, and no much larger clone turns up one base away.

Sequencing was carried out using PBMCs (not recorded whether the cells were cultured). The sequence links TRBV19 to TRBJ2-3, with the D gene uncertain. The sequence was obtained from a female donor with multiple sclerosis, enrolled in a pregnancy study. The nucleotides read TGTGCCAGTAGTATGGTTGGCACAGATACGCAGTATTTT. Its protein product is CASSMVGTDTQYF.